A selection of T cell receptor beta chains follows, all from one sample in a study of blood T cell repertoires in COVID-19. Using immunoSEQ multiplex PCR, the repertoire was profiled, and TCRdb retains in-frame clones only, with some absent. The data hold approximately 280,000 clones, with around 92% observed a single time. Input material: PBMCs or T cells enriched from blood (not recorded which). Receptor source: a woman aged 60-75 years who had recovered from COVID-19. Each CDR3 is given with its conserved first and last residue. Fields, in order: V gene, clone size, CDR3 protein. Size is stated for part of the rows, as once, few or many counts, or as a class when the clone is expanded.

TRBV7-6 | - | CASSSQENTEAFF
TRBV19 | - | CASRPGGRGEQYF
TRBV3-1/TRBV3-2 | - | CASSQDLSSPYGYTF
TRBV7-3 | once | CASSLDGPRRGTQYF
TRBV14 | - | CASSLQGTMNTEAFF
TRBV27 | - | CASSPWGVEETQYF
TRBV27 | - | CATGLAGPNEQFF
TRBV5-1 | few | CASSLGLAESTDTQYF
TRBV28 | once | CASSSAGAVNTGELFF
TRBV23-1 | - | CASSPRDRRGNTIYF
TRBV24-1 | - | CATSDSKGGSSYEQYF
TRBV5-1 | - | CASSLGTAIPEAFF
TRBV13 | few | CASSLRSGEGGIQYF
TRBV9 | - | CASSVAGQGPYEQYF
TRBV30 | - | CAWSVQGTEFVKNIQYF
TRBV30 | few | CASTVRGTDTQYF